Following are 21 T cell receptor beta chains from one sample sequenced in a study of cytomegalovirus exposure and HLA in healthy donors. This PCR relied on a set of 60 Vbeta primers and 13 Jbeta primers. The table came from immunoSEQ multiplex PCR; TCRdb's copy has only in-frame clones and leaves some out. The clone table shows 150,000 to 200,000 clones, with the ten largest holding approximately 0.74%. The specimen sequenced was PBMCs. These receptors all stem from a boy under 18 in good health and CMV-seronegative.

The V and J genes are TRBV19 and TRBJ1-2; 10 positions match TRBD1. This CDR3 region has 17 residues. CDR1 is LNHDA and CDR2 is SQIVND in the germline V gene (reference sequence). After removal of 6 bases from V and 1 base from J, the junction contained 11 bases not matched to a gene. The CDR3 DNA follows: TGTGCCAGTAGGAACTGGACAGGGGGGCCGGGTAACTATGGCTACACCTTC. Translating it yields CASRNWTGGPGNYGYTF.

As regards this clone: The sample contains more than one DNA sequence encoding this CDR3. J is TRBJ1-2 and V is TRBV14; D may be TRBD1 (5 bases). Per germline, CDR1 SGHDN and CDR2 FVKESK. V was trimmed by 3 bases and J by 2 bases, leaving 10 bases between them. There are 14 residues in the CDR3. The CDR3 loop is CASSHRGTNYGYTF. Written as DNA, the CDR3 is TGTGCCAGCAGCCACCGCGGGACCAACTATGGCTACACCTTC. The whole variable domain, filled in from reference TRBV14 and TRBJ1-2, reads EAGVTQFPSHSVIEKGQTVTLRCDPISGHDNLYWYRRVMGKEIKFLLHFVKESKQDESGMPNNRFLAERTGGTYSTLKVQPAELEDSGVYFCASSHRGTNYGYTFGSGTRLTVV.

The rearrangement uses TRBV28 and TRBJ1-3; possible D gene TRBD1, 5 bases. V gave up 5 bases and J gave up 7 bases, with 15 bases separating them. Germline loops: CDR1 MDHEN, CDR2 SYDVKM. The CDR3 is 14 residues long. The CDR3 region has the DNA TGTGCCAGCAGTCCTGGAGGGACGGGGAACACCATATATTTT. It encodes CASSPGGTGNTIYF.

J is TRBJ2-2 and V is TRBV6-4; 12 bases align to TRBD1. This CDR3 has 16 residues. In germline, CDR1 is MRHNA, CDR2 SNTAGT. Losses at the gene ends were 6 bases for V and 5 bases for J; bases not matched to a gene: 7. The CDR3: CASSSGTGGLTGELFF. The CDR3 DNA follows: TGTGCCAGCAGCTCCGGGACAGGGGGCTTAACCGGGGAGCTGTTTTTT.

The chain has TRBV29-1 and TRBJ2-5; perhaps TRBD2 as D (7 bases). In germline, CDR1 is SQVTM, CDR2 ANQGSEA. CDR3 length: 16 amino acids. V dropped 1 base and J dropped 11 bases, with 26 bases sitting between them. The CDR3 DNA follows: TGCAGCGTTGAAGTCTCCTCCGGGACAACTCCGCGGGAGCAGTACTTC. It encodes CSVEVSSGTTPREQYF.

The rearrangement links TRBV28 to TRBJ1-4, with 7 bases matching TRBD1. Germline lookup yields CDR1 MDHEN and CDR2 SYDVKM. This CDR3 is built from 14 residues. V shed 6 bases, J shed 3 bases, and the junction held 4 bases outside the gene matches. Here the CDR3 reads CASRAGTANEKLFF. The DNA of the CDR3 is TGTGCCAGCAGAGCCGGGACAGCTAATGAAAAACTGTTTTTT.

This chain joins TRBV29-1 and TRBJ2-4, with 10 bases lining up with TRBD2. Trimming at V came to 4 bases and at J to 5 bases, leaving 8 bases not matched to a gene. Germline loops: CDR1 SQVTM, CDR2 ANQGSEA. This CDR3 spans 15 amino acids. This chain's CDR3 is CSVVLSGGAQNIQYF. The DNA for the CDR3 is TGCAGCGTTGTATTAAGCGGGGGGGCCCAAAACATTCAGTACTTC.

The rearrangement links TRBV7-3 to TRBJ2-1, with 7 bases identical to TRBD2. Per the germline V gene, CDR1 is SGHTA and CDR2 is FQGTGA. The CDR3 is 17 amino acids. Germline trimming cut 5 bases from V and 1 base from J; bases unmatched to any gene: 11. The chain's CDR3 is CASSKKGGAGSYNEQFF. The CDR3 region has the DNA TGTGCCAGCAGCAAAAAGGGAGGGGCAGGATCCTACAATGAGCAGTTCTTC.

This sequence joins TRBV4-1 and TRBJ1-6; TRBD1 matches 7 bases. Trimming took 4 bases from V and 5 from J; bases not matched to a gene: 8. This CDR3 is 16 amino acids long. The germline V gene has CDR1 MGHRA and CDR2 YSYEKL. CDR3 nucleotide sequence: TGCGCCAGCAGCCTCGGGGCACAGGGGAATAATTCACCCCTCCACTTT. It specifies CASSLGAQGNNSPLHF.

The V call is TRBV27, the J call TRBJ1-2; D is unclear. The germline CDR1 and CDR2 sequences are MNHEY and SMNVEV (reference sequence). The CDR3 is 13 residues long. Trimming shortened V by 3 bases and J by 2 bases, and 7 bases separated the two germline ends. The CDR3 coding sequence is TGTGCCAGCAGTTTCGAGCGCAACTATGGCTACACCTTC. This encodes CASSFERNYGYTF.

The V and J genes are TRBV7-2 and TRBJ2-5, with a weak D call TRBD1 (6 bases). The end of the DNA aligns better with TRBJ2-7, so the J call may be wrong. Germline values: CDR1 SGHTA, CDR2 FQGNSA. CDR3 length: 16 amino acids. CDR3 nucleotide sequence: TGTGCCAGCAGTTATATCACTCGCGCAGGGGCCTACGAGCAGTACTTC. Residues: CASSYITRAGAYEQYF.

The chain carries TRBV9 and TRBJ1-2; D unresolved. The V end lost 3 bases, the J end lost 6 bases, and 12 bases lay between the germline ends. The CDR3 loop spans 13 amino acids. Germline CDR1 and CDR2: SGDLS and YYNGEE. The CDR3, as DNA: TGTGCCAGCAGCGGATATGAGGAGGATGGCTACACCTTC. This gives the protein CASSGYEEDGYTF.

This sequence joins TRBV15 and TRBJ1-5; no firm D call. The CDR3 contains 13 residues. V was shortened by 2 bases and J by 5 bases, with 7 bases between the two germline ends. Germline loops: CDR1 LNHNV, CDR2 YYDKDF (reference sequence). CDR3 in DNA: TGTGCCACCAGCAGACCCCTCGATCAGCCCCAGCATTTT. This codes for CATSRPLDQPQHF.

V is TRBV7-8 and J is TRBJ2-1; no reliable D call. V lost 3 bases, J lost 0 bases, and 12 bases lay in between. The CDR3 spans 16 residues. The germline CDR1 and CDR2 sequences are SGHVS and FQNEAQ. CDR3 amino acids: CASSLADTHSYNEQFF. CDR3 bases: TGTGCCAGCAGCTTGGCCGACACCCACTCCTACAATGAGCAGTTCTTC.

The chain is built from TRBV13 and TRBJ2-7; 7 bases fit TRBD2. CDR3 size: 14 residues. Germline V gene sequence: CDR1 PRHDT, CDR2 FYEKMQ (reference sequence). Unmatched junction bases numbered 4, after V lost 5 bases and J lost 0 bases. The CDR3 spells CASSHGGSSYEQYF. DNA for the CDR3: TGTGCCAGCAGCCACGGGGGGAGCTCCTACGAGCAGTACTTC. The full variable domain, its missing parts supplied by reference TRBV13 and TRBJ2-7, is AAGVIQSPRHLIKEKRETATLKCYPIPRHDTVYWYQQGPGQDPQFLISFYEKMQSDKGSIPDRFSAQQFSDYHSELNMSSLELGDSALYFCASSHGGSSYEQYFGPGTRLTVT.

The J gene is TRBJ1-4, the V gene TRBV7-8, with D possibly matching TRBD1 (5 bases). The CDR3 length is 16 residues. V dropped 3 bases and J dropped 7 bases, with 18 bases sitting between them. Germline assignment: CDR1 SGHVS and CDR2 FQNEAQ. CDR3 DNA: TGTGCCAGCAGCTTGGGGGGGATCAGTCGCGCTGAAAAACTGTTTTTT. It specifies CASSLGGISRAEKLFF.

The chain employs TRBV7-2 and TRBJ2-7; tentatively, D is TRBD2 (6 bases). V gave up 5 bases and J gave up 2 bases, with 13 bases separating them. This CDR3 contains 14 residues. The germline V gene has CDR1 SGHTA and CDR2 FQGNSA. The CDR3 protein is CASSRDSPPYEQYF. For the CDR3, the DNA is TGTGCCAGCAGCCGGGACTCACCCCCCTACGAGCAGTACTTC. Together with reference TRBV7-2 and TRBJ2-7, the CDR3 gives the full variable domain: GAGVSQSPSNKVTEKGKDVELRCDPISGHTALYWYRQSLGQGLEFLIYFQGNSAPDKSGLPSDRFSAERTGGSVSTLTIQRTQQEDSAVYLCASSRDSPPYEQYFGPGTRLTVT.

Here the CDR3 DNA reads TGTGCCAGCAGCTTAGGAAGGCAGGGGGCGTCCACCGGGGAGCTGTTTTTT. It codes for CASSLGRQGASTGELFF. The rearrangement links TRBV13 to TRBJ2-2; 8 bases align to TRBD1. After removal of 0 bases from V and 4 bases from J, the junction contained 7 bases not matched to a gene. The CDR3 is made up of 17 amino acids. Looked up from germline, CDR1 is PRHDT and CDR2 is FYEKMQ (reference sequence).

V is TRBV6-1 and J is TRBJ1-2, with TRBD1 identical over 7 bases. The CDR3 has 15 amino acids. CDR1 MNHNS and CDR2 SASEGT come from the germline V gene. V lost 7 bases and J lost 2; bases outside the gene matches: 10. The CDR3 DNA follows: TGTGCCAGCACCCGGGACCCCAGGGGGAACTATGGCTACACCTTC. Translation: CASTRDPRGNYGYTF.

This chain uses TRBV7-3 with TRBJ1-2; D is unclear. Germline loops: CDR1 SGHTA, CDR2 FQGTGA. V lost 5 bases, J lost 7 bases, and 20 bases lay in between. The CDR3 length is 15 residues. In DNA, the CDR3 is TGTGCCAGCAGCCCCCGGCGGGGTGTGGTGGGTGGCTACACCTTC. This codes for CASSPRRGVVGGYTF.

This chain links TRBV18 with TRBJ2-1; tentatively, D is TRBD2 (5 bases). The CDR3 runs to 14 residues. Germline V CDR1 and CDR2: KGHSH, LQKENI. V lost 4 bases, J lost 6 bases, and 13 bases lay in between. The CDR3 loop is CASSRTTRSNEQFF. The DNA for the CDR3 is TGTGCCAGCTCACGTACCACTAGGAGCAATGAGCAGTTCTTC. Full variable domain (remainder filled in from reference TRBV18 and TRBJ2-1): NAGVMQNPRHLVRRRGQEARLRCSPMKGHSHVYWYRQLPEEGLKFMVYLQKENIIDESGMPKERFSAEFPKEGPSILRIQQVVRGDSAAYFCASSRTTRSNEQFFGPGTRLTVL.